Below, 21 T cell receptor beta chains from the same sample are listed, as sequenced in a study of tumor-infiltrating T cells and Merkel cell polyomavirus. Study-wide context: The study examined CD8+ T cells specific for the Merkel cell polyomavirus KLL epitope.

Every patient's tumor was robustly positive for Merkel cell polyomavirus Large T antigen on immunohistochemistry. Produced via immunoSEQ multiplex PCR; TCRdb's table is partial and in-frame only. Counted here are about 25,000 clones, roughly 87% occurring once; the ten biggest clones make up roughly 2.6%. Sequences were obtained from lymph node tissue. The source is a man aged 50-60 years with Merkel cell carcinoma.

The rearrangement links TRBV9 to TRBJ1-4, with 7 bases identical to TRBD1. CDR3 length equals 15 residues. In germline, CDR1 is SGDLS, CDR2 YYNGEE. V trimming: 0 bases; J trimming: 6 bases; junction bases outside the gene matches: 5. CDR3 in DNA: TGTGCCAGCAGCGTAGGGAGGACAGGAGATGAAAAACTGTTTTTT. It yields the protein CASSVGRTGDEKLFF. Supplemented by reference TRBV9 and TRBJ1-4, the full variable domain reads DSGVTQTPKHLITATGQRVTLRCSPRSGDLSVYWYQQSLDQGLQFLIQYYNGEERAKGNILERFSAQQFPDLHSELNLSSLELGDSALYFCASSVGRTGDEKLFFGSGTQLSVL.

The V call is TRBV2, the J call TRBJ1-3; 8 bases align to TRBD1. The CDR3 extends over 16 amino acids. Per the germline V gene, CDR1 is SNHLY and CDR2 is FYNNEI. After removal of 8 bases from V and 2 bases from J, the junction contained 11 bases not matched to a gene. CDR3 in amino acids: CASGLTGGRTGNTIYF. CDR3 DNA sequence: TGTGCCAGCGGCCTTACAGGGGGAAGGACTGGAAACACCATATATTTT.

This clone came up once. The chain couples TRBV6-6 to TRBJ1-4; TRBD1 might be the D (6 bases). CDR1 is MNHNY and CDR2 is SVGAGI in the germline V gene (reference sequence). The CDR3 consists of 15 residues. Trimming shortened V by 0 bases and J by 7 bases, and 12 bases separated the two germline ends. CDR3 nucleotides: TGTGCCAGCAGTTACTCAGGGGGGGCGGGTGAAAAACTGTTTTTT. It specifies CASSYSGGAGEKLFF.

The rearrangement joins TRBV18 to TRBJ2-3, with TRBD2 matching 9 bases. Germline assignment: CDR1 KGHSH and CDR2 LQKENI. The CDR3 runs 16 residues. V shed 6 bases and J 5 bases; nucleotides not matched to a gene: 12. The DNA of the CDR3 is TGTGCCAGCTCCCCTCCTAGCGGGGTCTGGGGAGATACGCAGTATTTT. Protein: CASSPPSGVWGDTQYF. Full variable domain (remainder filled in from reference TRBV18 and TRBJ2-3): NAGVMQNPRHLVRRRGQEARLRCSPMKGHSHVYWYRQLPEEGLKFMVYLQKENIIDESGMPKERFSAEFPKEGPSILRIQQVVRGDSAAYFCASSPPSGVWGDTQYFGPGTRLTVL.

The genes are TRBV19 and TRBJ2-2; D is undetermined. The germline gives CDR1 LNHDA, CDR2 SQIVND (reference sequence). This CDR3 is 17 amino acids long. V was clipped by 4 bases and J by 2 bases, with 17 bases between them. CDR3 amino acids: CASSTRRGSLNTGELFF. The CDR3 DNA reads as TGTGCCAGTAGTACCCGCAGAGGAAGCTTAAACACCGGGGAGCTGTTTTTT.

The chain joins TRBV9 to TRBJ1-4; 8 bases are shared with TRBD1. The ends lost 4 bases at V and 7 bases at J; junction bases unmatched: 6. The CDR3 has 14 residues. From germline, CDR1 is SGDLS and CDR2 YYNGEE. CDR3 DNA sequence: TGTGCCAGCAGCTCGGGGGACAGGAGTGAAAAACTGTTTTTT. This encodes CASSSGDRSEKLFF.

J is TRBJ2-5 and V is TRBV2, with 10 bases identical to TRBD2. Per germline, CDR1 SNHLY and CDR2 FYNNEI. The CDR3 totals 19 residues. V was pared by 8 bases and J by 5 bases, with 23 bases of the junction left unmatched. Written as DNA, the CDR3 is TGTGCCAGCCAGACGGGGCTAGCGGGAGCTTGGTTCGTTCTGGAGACCCAGTACTTC. Translated: CASQTGLAGAWFVLETQYF. Full variable domain (outside the CDR3, taken from reference TRBV2 and TRBJ2-5): EPEVTQTPSHQVTQMGQEVILRCVPISNHLYFYWYRQILGQKVEFLVSFYNNEISEKSEIFDDQFSVERPDGSNFTLKIRSTKLEDSAMYFCASQTGLAGAWFVLETQYFGPGTRLLVL.

V usage is TRBV7-9 and J usage is TRBJ1-3; D might be TRBD1 (5 bases). The CDR3 covers 15 residues. Looked up from germline, CDR1 is SEHNR and CDR2 is FQNEAQ (reference sequence). V was pared by 6 bases and J by 3 bases, with 15 bases between. The CDR3 protein is CASSYHGTGGNTIYF. The DNA of the CDR3 is TGTGCCAGCAGTTACCACGGGACTGGTGGAAACACCATATATTTT.

Worth noting for this clone: One junction end disagrees with the germline gene, perhaps due to a read error. The J gene is TRBJ1-2, the V gene TRBV19; 10 bases line up with TRBD1. This CDR3 contains 16 residues. The germline CDR1 and CDR2 sequences are LNHDA and SQIVND (reference sequence). Written as DNA, the CDR3 is TGTGCCAGTACTATATCCGGGACAGGGGTCCGTCTCGGCTACACCTTC. It is translated as CASTISGTGVRLGYTF.

The V gene is TRBV6-5, the J gene TRBJ2-5, with TRBD2 matching over 9 bases. The CDR3 has 16 amino acids. In germline, CDR1 is MNHEY, CDR2 SVGAGI. The ends lost 4 bases at V and 5 bases at J; junction bases unmatched: 11. The CDR3 protein is CASSFASGVGKETQYF. The CDR3 nucleotides read TGTGCCAGCAGTTTCGCTAGCGGGGTTGGAAAGGAGACCCAGTACTTC.

The gene calls are TRBV11-2 and TRBJ2-3; D unclear. The germline V and J ends were trimmed by 1 base and 4 bases, with 6 bases remaining between them. The CDR3 sequence is 13 residues long. Germline V gene lookup returns CDR1 SGHAT and CDR2 FQNNGV. The chain's CDR3 is CASSLVIADTQYF. The CDR3 DNA sequence: TGTGCCAGCAGCTTAGTTATCGCAGATACGCAGTATTTT.

This chain connects TRBV28 to TRBJ2-4; D possibly corresponds to TRBD1 (6 bases). Germline CDR1 reads MDHEN; CDR2 reads SYDVKM. Trimming took 7 bases from V and 2 from J, leaving 15 bases between them. The CDR3 extends over 15 amino acids. This chain's CDR3 is CASTPAQGTKNIQYF. The DNA for the CDR3 is TGTGCCAGCACTCCCGCACAGGGAACCAAAAACATTCAGTACTTC.

The rearrangement links TRBV5-1 to TRBJ2-6; D is possibly TRBD2 (5 bases). The length of the CDR3 is 16 residues. Deletions cut 4 bases from V and 2 bases from J, with 13 bases between. CDR1 is SGHRS and CDR2 is YFSETQ in the germline V gene. CDR3 nucleotide sequence: TGCGCCAGCAGCAGATATCTCGGGGCTGGGGCCAACGTCCTGACTTTC. Encoded protein: CASSRYLGAGANVLTF.

The chain recombines TRBV7-2 with TRBJ2-5, with 9 bases fitting TRBD2. V trimming: 2 bases; J trimming: 5 bases; junction bases outside the gene matches: 9. Germline-derived CDR1 and CDR2 are SGHTA and FQGNSA. This CDR3 is 16 amino acids long. CDR3 sequence: CASSLNGGGAGETQYF. In nucleotides, the CDR3 is TGTGCCAGCAGCTTAAACGGCGGGGGGGCCGGGGAGACCCAGTACTTC. The full variable domain, its missing parts supplied by reference TRBV7-2 and TRBJ2-5, is GAGVSQSPSNKVTEKGKDVELRCDPISGHTALYWYRQSLGQGLEFLIYFQGNSAPDKSGLPSDRFSAERTGGSVSTLTIQRTQQEDSAVYLCASSLNGGGAGETQYFGPGTRLLVL.

V and J are TRBV7-2 and TRBJ2-1; TRBD2 agrees at 14 bases. CDR1 SGHTA and CDR2 FQGNSA come from the germline V gene. This CDR3 contains 15 residues. V shed 3 bases, J shed 8 bases, and the junction held 3 bases outside the gene matches. CDR3 region: CASSFGTSGRDEQFF. The CDR3 bases are TGTGCCAGCAGCTTTGGGACTAGCGGGAGAGATGAGCAGTTCTTC.

The V call is TRBV6-5, the J call TRBJ2-7; 11 bases fit TRBD1. J was trimmed by 2 bases and V by 8 bases; bases with no gene match: 5. The CDR3 contains 14 residues. Germline V lookup: CDR1 MNHEY, CDR2 SVGAGI. CDR3 amino acids: CASGLGQGAYEQYF. The CDR3 nucleotides read TGTGCCAGCGGGTTGGGACAGGGGGCCTACGAGCAGTACTTC.

The chain employs TRBV10-1 and TRBJ1-6; no clear D gene. V gave up 9 bases and J gave up 7 bases, with 7 bases separating them. Germline CDR1 reads WNHNN; CDR2 reads SYGVQD (reference sequence). CDR3 length: 11 residues. The CDR3 DNA reads TGCGCCAGGTCCTTCAATTCACCCCTCCACTTT. Protein product: CARSFNSPLHF.

The chain joins TRBV5-1 to TRBJ2-5; 8 bases fit TRBD1. This CDR3 spans 14 amino acids. Germline V gene data show CDR1 as SGHRS and CDR2 as YFSETQ. The junction had 10 bases not matched to a gene; V was cut back by 7 bases and J by 5 bases. This CDR3 reads CASAAGTGQETQYF. CDR3 DNA sequence: TGCGCCAGCGCCGCCGGGACAGGTCAGGAGACCCAGTACTTC.

The chain carries TRBV9 and TRBJ1-1; tentatively, D is TRBD1 (5 bases). This CDR3 has 16 amino acids. Germline V lookup: CDR1 SGDLS, CDR2 YYNGEE. The V end lost 0 bases, the J end lost 1 base, and 13 bases lay between the germline ends. CDR3 bases: TGTGCCAGCAGCGTAGAGCCTATTACAGGGAACACTGAAGCTTTCTTT. Translating it yields CASSVEPITGNTEAFF.

The V and J genes are TRBV4-2 and TRBJ2-1; 7 bases agree with TRBD1. V was clipped by 3 bases and J by 4 bases; unmatched bases: 9. Germline V lookup: CDR1 LGHNA, CDR2 YNFKEQ. The CDR3 has 16 amino acids. CDR3 sequence: CASSHSPPGQYNEQFF. CDR3 sequence (DNA): TGTGCCAGCAGCCATTCCCCTCCGGGACAGTACAATGAGCAGTTCTTC.

The rearrangement uses TRBV28 and TRBJ2-3; 8 bases match TRBD2. Looked up from germline, CDR1 is MDHEN and CDR2 is SYDVKM. Trimming cost V 5 bases and J 5 bases; bases outside gene matches: 12. The CDR3 contains 16 residues. The CDR3 bases are TGTGCCAGCAGTCCCGGGACTAGTAGAGTCCTAGATACGCAGTATTTT. This sequence encodes CASSPGTSRVLDTQYF.